This TCR beta chain derives from a study of spatial heterogeneity in lung cancer. CDR3 length: 15 residues. V dropped 0 bases and J dropped 6 bases, with 13 bases sitting between them. Germline CDR1 and CDR2: ENHRY and SYGVKD. TCRdb ran MiXCR on the 5' RACE reads and lists one entry per CDR3 protein. The data show roughly 18,000 distinct CDR3 sequences, roughly 5% seen once. Time point meaning: sample taken at primary tumor resection. The approximately 69 donors had untreated early-stage non-small cell lung cancer. Researchers sequenced whole RNA taken from tumor, nontumor lung or frozen PBMC without sorting. General study points: Tumors with more nonsynonymous mutations had more expanded intratumoral alpha and beta TCRs.

This clonotype was seen many times. Antigen: not known. The library was built for alpha chains, so this beta chain is an off-target read and its size means little. V is TRBV10-3 and J is TRBJ2-3; D is undetermined. The TCR comes from a female donor with early-stage non-small cell lung cancer. Sequencing used lung tumor tissue, obtained at surgery. CDR3 sequence: CAISESSSRWDTQYF. In nucleotides, the CDR3 is TGTGCCATCAGTGAGTCGAGTAGCCGGTGGGATACGCAGTATTTT.